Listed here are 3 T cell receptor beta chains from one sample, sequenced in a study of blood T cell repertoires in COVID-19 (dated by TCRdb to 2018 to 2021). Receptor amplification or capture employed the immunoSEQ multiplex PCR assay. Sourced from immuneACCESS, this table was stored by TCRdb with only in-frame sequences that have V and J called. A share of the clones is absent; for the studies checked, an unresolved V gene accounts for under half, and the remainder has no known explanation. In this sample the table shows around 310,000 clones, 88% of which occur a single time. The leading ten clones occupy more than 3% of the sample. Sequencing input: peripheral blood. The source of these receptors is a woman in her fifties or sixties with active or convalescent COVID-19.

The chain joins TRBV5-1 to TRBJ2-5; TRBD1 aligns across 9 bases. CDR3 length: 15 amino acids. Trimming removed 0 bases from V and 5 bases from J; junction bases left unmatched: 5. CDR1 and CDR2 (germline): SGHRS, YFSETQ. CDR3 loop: CASSLAGGQGETQYF. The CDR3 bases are TGCGCCAGCAGCTTGGCCGGCGGACAGGGGGAGACCCAGTACTTC.

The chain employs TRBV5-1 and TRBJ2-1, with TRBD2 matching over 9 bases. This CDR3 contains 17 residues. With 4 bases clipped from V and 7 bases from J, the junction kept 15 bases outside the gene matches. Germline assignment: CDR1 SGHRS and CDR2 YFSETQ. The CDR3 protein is CASSLLVGAGGPNEQFF. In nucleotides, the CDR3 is TGCGCCAGCAGCCTATTAGTCGGGGCGGGAGGGCCAAATGAGCAGTTCTTC.

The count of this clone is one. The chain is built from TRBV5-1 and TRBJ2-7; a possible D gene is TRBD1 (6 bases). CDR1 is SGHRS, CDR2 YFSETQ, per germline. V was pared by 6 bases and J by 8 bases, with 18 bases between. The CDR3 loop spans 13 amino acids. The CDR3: CASTVERGSKQYF. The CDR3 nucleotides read TGCGCCAGCACCGTAGAGAGGGGGTCAAAGCAGTACTTC.